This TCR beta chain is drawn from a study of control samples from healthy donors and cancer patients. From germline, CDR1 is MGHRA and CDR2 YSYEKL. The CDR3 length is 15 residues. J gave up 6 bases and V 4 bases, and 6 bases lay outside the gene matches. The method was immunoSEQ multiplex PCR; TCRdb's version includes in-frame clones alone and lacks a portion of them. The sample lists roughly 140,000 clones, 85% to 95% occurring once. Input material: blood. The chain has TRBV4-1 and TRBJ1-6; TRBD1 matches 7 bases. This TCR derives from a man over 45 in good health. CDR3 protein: CASSRGGGGNSPLHF. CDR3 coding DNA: TGCGCCAGCAGCCGAGGGGGCGGGGGTAATTCACCCCTCCACTTT.